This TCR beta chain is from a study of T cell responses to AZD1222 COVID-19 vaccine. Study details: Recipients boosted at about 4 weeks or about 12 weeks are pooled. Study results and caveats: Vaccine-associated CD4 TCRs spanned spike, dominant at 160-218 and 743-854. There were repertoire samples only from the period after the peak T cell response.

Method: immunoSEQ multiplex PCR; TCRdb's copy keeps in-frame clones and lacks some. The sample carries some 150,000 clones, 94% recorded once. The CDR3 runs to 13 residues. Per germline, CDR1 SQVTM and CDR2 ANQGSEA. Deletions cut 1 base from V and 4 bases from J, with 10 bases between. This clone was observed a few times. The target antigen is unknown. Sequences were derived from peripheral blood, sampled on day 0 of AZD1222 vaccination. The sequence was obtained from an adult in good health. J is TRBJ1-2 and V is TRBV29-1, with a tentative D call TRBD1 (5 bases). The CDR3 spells CSVEGQGIYGYTF. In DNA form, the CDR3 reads TGCAGCGTTGAAGGGCAGGGTATCTATGGCTACACCTTC.